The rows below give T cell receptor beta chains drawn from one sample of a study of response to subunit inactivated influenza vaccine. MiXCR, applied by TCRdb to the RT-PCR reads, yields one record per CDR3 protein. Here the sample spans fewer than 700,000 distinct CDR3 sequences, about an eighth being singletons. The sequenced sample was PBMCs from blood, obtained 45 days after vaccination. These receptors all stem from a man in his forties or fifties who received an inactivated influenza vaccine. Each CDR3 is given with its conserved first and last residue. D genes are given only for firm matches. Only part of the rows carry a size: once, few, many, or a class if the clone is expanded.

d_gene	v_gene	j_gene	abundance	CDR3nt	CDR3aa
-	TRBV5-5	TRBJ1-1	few	TGTGCCAGCAGCTTTACCTTAGCGGGGCTTATGAACACTGAAGCTTTCTTT	CASSFTLAGLMNTEAFF
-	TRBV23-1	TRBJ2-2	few	TGCGCCCCCCGGCAAACCTCGAACACCGGGGAGCTGTTTTTT	CAPRQTSNTGELFF
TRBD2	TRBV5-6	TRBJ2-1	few	TGTGCCAGCAGCCGACTAGCGGGGGAAGGTGAGCAGTTCTTC	CASSRLAGEGEQFF
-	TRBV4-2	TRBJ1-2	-	TGTGCCAGCAGCCAAGATTGGTCGGAGCCCTCTAACTATGGCTACACCTTC	CASSQDWSEPSNYGYTF
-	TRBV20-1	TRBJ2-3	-	TGCAGTGCTAGAGACCGTGACTGGGCCGATACGCAGTATTTT	CSARDRDWADTQYF
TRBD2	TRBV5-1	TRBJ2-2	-	TGCGCCAGCAGTAGGACTAGCGGGACGAACACCGGGGAGCTGTTTTTT	CASSRTSGTNTGELFF
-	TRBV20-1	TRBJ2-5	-	TGCAGTGCTGAGGGGGGCCCTCGAGAGACCCAGTACTTC	CSAEGGPRETQYF
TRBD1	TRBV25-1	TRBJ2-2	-	TGTGCCAGCAGTGAAGGTACAGGGGCCACCGGGGAGCTGTTTTTT	CASSEGTGATGELFF
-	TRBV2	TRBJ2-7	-	TGTGCCAGCAGTGAATTTGTCTCTTCCTACGAGCAGTACTTC	CASSEFVSSYEQYF
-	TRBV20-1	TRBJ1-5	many	TGCAGTGCTAAAGGAGGCAATCAGCCCCAGCATTTT	CSAKGGNQPQHF
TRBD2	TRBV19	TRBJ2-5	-	TGTGCCAGTAGTCCCCGCCGGGGTAGCGGGAGCCCTATCCAAGAGACCCAGTACTTC	CASSPRRGSGSPIQETQYF
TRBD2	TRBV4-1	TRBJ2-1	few	TGCGCCAGCAGCCAGGCCACTAGCGAGGGCAATGAGCAGTTCTTC	CASSQATSEGNEQFF
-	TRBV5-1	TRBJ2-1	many	TGCGCCAGCAGCCCCCGGGGTCCATACAATGAGCAGTTCTTC	CASSPRGPYNEQFF
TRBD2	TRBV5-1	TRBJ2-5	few	TGCGCCAGCAGCTTGGCAGTAGCGGGAGACCAAGAGACCCAGTACTTC	CASSLAVAGDQETQYF
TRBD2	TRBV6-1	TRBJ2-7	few	TGTGCCAGCAGCCCCCTTGAACCGGGACTAGCGTACGAGCAGTACTTC	CASSPLEPGLAYEQYF
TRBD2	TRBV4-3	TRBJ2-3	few	TGCGCCAGCAGCCAGCGGCGGGGGGCGAGCACAGATACGCAGTATTTT	CASSQRRGASTDTQYF
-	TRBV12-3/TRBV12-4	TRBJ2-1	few	TGTGCCAGCAGCATCTCTCAGACGGGGAATTGGCTAAATGAGCAGTTCTTC	CASSISQTGNWLNEQFF
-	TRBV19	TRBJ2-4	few	TGTGCCAGTAGTCGGGGGAGGAACATTCAGTACTTC	CASSRGRNIQYF
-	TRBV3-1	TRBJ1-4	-	TGTGCCAGCAGCCTTCTCCTCGAAGGGGAAAAACTGTTTTTT	CASSLLLEGEKLFF
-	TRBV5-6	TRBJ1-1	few	TGTGCCAGCAGCTTGGACGCCGACACTGAAGCTTTCTTT	CASSLDADTEAFF
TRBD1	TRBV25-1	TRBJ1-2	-	TGTGCCAGCAGTGAAATGTCTTCAGGGGGTGGCTACACCTTC	CASSEMSSGGGYTF
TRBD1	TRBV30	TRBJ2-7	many	TGTGCCTGGAAAACCGGGACAGGGGGCTCCGAGCAGTACTTC	CAWKTGTGGSEQYF
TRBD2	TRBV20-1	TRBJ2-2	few	TGCAGTGCTAGAGATTCGGGGGGGCTGACCGGGGAGCTGTTTTTT	CSARDSGGLTGELFF
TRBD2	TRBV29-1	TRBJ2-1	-	TGCAGCGTCAGAGCGGGAGGGATGAATGAGCAGTTCTTC	CSVRAGGMNEQFF
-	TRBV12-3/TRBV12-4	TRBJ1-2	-	TGTGCCAGCAGTTTAGTCGGGAGTCGGGGCTACACCTTC	CASSLVGSRGYTF
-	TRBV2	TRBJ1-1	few	TGTGCCGGACGACAGGACAGAAGTATGAACACTGAAGCTTTCTTT	CAGRQDRSMNTEAFF
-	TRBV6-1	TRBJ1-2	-	TGTGCCAGCAGTGCTCAATACAGGACGAACTATGGCTACACCTTC	CASSAQYRTNYGYTF
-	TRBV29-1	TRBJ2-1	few	TGCAGCGTTGAACCCTACGGACAACTTCCCACCTCGGGTGAGCAGTTCTTC	CSVEPYGQLPTSGEQFF